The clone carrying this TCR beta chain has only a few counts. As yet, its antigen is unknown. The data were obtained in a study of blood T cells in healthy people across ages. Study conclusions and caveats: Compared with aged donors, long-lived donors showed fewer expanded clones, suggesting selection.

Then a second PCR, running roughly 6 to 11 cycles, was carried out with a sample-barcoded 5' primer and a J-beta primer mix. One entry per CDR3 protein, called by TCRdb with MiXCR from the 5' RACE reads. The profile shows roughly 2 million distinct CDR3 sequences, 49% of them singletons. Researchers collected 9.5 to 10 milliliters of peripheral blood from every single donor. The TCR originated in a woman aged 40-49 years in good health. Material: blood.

CDR3 DNA sequence: TGTGCCAGTCTACAGGGACAGAGCTCCTACGAGCAGTACTTC. Translating it yields CASLQGQSSYEQYF. The chain links TRBV21-1 to TRBJ2-7; whether TRBD1, the table's D call, matches the DNA was not checked. TRBV21-1 is reported as a pseudogene. This CDR3 spans 14 amino acids.